The clone carrying this T cell receptor (beta chain) was observed a handful of times. Following RNA extraction, reverse transcription yielded cDNA that acted as the sequencing template. Libraries were prepared by immunoSEQ multiplex PCR; TCRdb keeps only in-frame clonotypes and omits some of them. The sample yields approximately 7,000 clones, about 66% seen once. Alopecia areata patients provided lesional scalp punch biopsies and peripheral blood. The record originates from a study of CD8+ T cells in alopecia areata. About the research overall: Tofacitinib was taken orally by treated patients, and the dose was 5 to 10 mg twice daily.

Germline assignment: CDR1 SGHTA and CDR2 FQGNSA. CDR3 size: 14 residues. The V gene end was trimmed by 1 base and the J gene end by 8 bases; junction bases not matched to a gene: 4. The chain has TRBV7-2 and TRBJ1-2; 10 bases fit TRBD1. Sample: skin, taken at week 0. The origin of this receptor is a human donor with alopecia areata. CDR3 DNA sequence: TGTGCCAGCAGCTTAGGGGGGACAGGGGACGGCTACACCTTC. Its translation: CASSLGGTGDGYTF. Combining the CDR3 with reference TRBV7-2 and TRBJ1-2 gives the whole variable domain GAGVSQSPSNKVTEKGKDVELRCDPISGHTALYWYRQSLGQGLEFLIYFQGNSAPDKSGLPSDRFSAERTGGSVSTLTIQRTQQEDSAVYLCASSLGGTGDGYTFGSGTRLTVV.